The 31 T cell receptor beta chains below all came from one sample that was sequenced in a study of CD8+ T cells in alopecia areata. The sequencing template was cDNA reverse transcribed from extracted RNA. Sequenced by immunoSEQ multiplex PCR; TCRdb stores in-frame clones only, minus some. The sample consists of some 120,000 clones, over 60% of them appearing once. Treatment: oral pan-JAK inhibitor, 5-10 mg twice daily. The sequencing used CD4+ T cells sorted from blood, collected at week 4, from a patient treated with tofacitinib. These receptors all come from a human donor with alopecia areata.

This clone was detected only a few times. The V call is TRBV6-1, the J call TRBJ1-5, with 7 bases matching TRBD1. Germline lookup yields CDR1 MNHNS and CDR2 SASEGT. The CDR3 is made up of 15 amino acids. The junction had 11 bases not matched to a gene; V was cut back by 6 bases and J by 6 bases. The CDR3 region has the DNA TGTGCCAGCAGACCCACAGGGGTGGTTATTCAGCCCCAGCATTTT. Translated, it gives CASRPTGVVIQPQHF.

V gene TRBV18 combines with J gene TRBJ2-3; D is uncertain. CDR3 length equals 11 residues. Deletions cut 5 bases from V and 2 bases from J, with 2 bases between. Germline V gives CDR1 KGHSH, CDR2 LQKENI. CDR3 in DNA: TGTGCCAGCTCAGCCACAGATACGCAGTATTTT. The encoded protein is CASSATDTQYF.

A few counts support this clone. Here the CDR3 reads CASSLAAGHTEAFF. The CDR3 bases are TGTGCCAGCAGCTTGGCGGCGGGCCACACTGAAGCTTTCTTT. The chain carries TRBV5-4 and TRBJ1-1, with D unresolved. Trimming took off 0 bases at V and 3 bases at J, with 9 bases between the two ends. The CDR3 is made up of 14 amino acids. The germline V gene has CDR1 SGHNT and CDR2 YYREEE (reference sequence).

V and J are TRBV18 and TRBJ1-2; D is perhaps TRBD1 (5 bases). Between the trimmed V and J ends, which lost 2 bases and 4 bases, there was a span of 8 bases. Germline loops: CDR1 KGHSH, CDR2 LQKENI. CDR3 length: 13 amino acids. The CDR3 loop reads CASSPGTTYGYTF. Here the CDR3 DNA reads TGTGCCAGCTCACCAGGGACTACCTATGGCTACACCTTC.

This clone came up a few times. The chain has TRBV11-2 and TRBJ2-5, with TRBD1 identical over 8 bases. J gave up 6 bases and V 6 bases, and 6 bases lay outside the gene matches. Germline CDR1 SGHAT, CDR2 FQNNGV. CDR3 length equals 13 residues. The CDR3 region has the DNA TGTGCCAGCAGTGCAGGGGGCTTAAAGACCCAGTACTTC. It codes for CASSAGGLKTQYF.

The chain employs TRBV22-1 and TRBJ2-6; the table's TRBD2 call for D was not verified on the DNA. TRBV22-1 is listed as a pseudogene. The CDR3 loop spans 18 amino acids. CDR3 amino acids: CPGRQFRKRTNRANVLTF. CDR3 bases: TGTCCTGGGAGGCAGTTCAGAAAGCGAACAAATCGGGCCAACGTCCTGACTTTC.

V is TRBV7-8 and J is TRBJ2-3; 7 nucleotides agree with TRBD1. The CDR3 loop spans 14 amino acids. CDR1 is SGHVS, CDR2 FQNEAQ, per germline. The V and J ends lost 6 bases and 3 bases, in that order; junction bases with no gene match: 6. CDR3 residues: CASRRGQYTDTQYF. The CDR3 DNA sequence: TGTGCCAGCAGACGGGGACAGTATACAGATACGCAGTATTTT.

This clone was detected only a few times. V usage is TRBV7-2 and J usage is TRBJ2-7; D might be TRBD1 (5 bases). CDR3 length: 14 residues. Trimming pared 5 bases from V and 4 bases from J, leaving 15 bases between. In germline, CDR1 is SGHTA, CDR2 FQGNSA. The CDR3 region is CASSTRNRRYEQYF. CDR3 DNA: TGTGCCAGCAGCACCCGGAACAGGCGGTACGAGCAGTACTTC.

The sample holds a few counts of this clone. The chain combines TRBV27 with TRBJ2-1; D might be TRBD1 (5 bases). Trimming removed 9 bases from V and 3 bases from J, with 15 bases in between. The CDR3 runs to 14 residues. Germline V CDR1 and CDR2: MNHEY, SMNVEV (reference sequence). The CDR3 nucleotides are TGTGCCAGTAGGGTCACTGGACACTACAATGAGCAGTTCTTC. Residues: CASRVTGHYNEQFF.

This chain joins TRBV7-3 and TRBJ1-2; D is perhaps TRBD1 (6 bases). The V end lost 0 bases, the J end lost 6 bases, and 8 bases lay between the germline ends. Germline loops: CDR1 SGHTA, CDR2 FQGTGA. The CDR3 sequence is 13 residues long. In DNA, the CDR3 is TGTGCCAGCAGCTTAACACAGGGCCATGGCTACACCTTC. This gives the protein CASSLTQGHGYTF.

The J gene is TRBJ2-7, the V gene TRBV5-1; 9 bases map to TRBD1. The ends lost 3 bases at V and 6 bases at J; junction bases unmatched: 10. Germline CDR1 reads SGHRS; CDR2 reads YFSETQ. The CDR3 is 15 amino acids. CDR3 sequence reads: CASSSHGQGPFEQYF. CDR3 sequence (DNA): TGCGCCAGCAGCTCACACGGACAGGGGCCTTTCGAGCAGTACTTC.

This clone was detected once. V usage is TRBV29-1 and J usage is TRBJ2-5, with D perhaps TRBD1 or TRBD2 (5 bases each). Germline-derived CDR1 and CDR2 are SQVTM and ANQGSEA. The CDR3 consists of 13 residues. V lost 6 bases and J 5 bases, leaving 16 bases between the germline ends. DNA for the CDR3: TGCAGCGTGGGGGTAGGGGCAGGGGAGACCCAGTACTTC. It yields the protein CSVGVGAGETQYF.

In this sample, this clone turned up a few times. This chain joins TRBV10-3 and TRBJ2-3; D remains ambiguous. The CDR3 has 12 residues. Germline V gene sequence: CDR1 ENHRY, CDR2 SYGVKD. Trimming took 4 bases from V and 1 from J, leaving 3 bases between them. In DNA form, the CDR3 reads TGTGCCATCAGTGTAGGCACAGATACGCAGTATTTT. It is translated as CAISVGTDTQYF.

This clone was counted between two and nine times. This sequence joins TRBV29-1 and TRBJ1-1, with D perhaps TRBD1 (6 bases). This CDR3 spans 14 amino acids. Looked up from germline, CDR1 is SQVTM and CDR2 is ANQGSEA. With 6 bases removed from V and 0 bases from J, the gap between germline ends came to 14 bases. CDR3 sequence: CSVGRGQMNTEAFF. CDR3 in DNA: TGCAGCGTCGGGCGGGGACAAATGAACACTGAAGCTTTCTTT.

The table lists this clone with a few counts. J is TRBJ2-5 and V is TRBV4-1; D is unresolved. Trimming left V 2 bases short and J 5 bases short, with 15 bases between. In germline, CDR1 is MGHRA, CDR2 YSYEKL. The CDR3 totals 15 residues. The DNA of the CDR3 is TGCGCCAGCAGCCAAAAGAGGTCCTCTCACGAGACCCAGTACTTC. It yields the protein CASSQKRSSHETQYF.

The CDR3 DNA sequence: TGCGCCAGCAGCCGCGGTCTTGCAGATACGCAGTATTTT. It translates to CASSRGLADTQYF. V gene TRBV4-1 combines with J gene TRBJ2-3, with D unresolved. The CDR3 runs to 13 residues. V dropped 4 bases and J dropped 4 bases, with 9 bases sitting between them. Germline CDR1 and CDR2: MGHRA and YSYEKL.

This clone was detected a few times. The V and J genes are TRBV7-7 and TRBJ2-2, with a tentative D call TRBD2 (5 bases). V was clipped by 5 bases and J by 7 bases, with 23 bases between them. The CDR3 is 17 amino acids. Germline V gives CDR1 SSHAT, CDR2 FNYEAQ (reference sequence). This chain's CDR3 is CASSPRVASPLIGELFF. CDR3 coding DNA: TGTGCCAGCAGCCCACGAGTGGCTAGCCCCCTGATCGGGGAGCTGTTTTTT.

There are a few counts of this clone. The chain is built from TRBV29-1 and TRBJ2-3; a possible D gene is TRBD1 (6 bases). CDR3 length: 13 amino acids. Deletions cut 3 bases from V and 3 bases from J, with 10 bases between. CDR1 and CDR2 from the germline V gene are SQVTM and ANQGSEA. The CDR3 sequence: CSVDGQRTDTQYF. The CDR3 DNA follows: TGCAGCGTTGATGGACAGCGGACAGATACGCAGTATTTT.

V gene TRBV30 combines with J gene TRBJ2-3; TRBD2 matches at 11 bases. J gave up 5 bases and V 1 base, and 5 bases lay outside the gene matches. Germline V lookup: CDR1 GTSNPN, CDR2 SVGIG (reference sequence). The CDR3 runs to 15 residues. CDR3 region: CAWSALAGGIDTQYF. CDR3 nucleotide sequence: TGTGCCTGGAGTGCGTTAGCGGGAGGGATAGATACGCAGTATTTT. Combining the CDR3 with reference TRBV30 and TRBJ2-3 gives the whole variable domain SQTIHQWPATLVQPVGSPLSLECTVEGTSNPNLYWYRQAAGRGLQLLFYSVGIGQISSEVPQNLSASRPQDRQFILSSKKLLLSDSGFYLCAWSALAGGIDTQYFGPGTRLTVL.

V usage is TRBV7-9 and J usage is TRBJ2-1; perhaps TRBD2 as D (6 bases). Germline V gene sequence: CDR1 SEHNR, CDR2 FQNEAQ (reference sequence). The CDR3 covers 14 residues. V was pared by 4 bases and J by 8 bases, with 15 bases between. Here the CDR3 DNA reads TGTGCCAGCAGCTCCCCTGGCGGGGTCTATGAGCAGTTCTTC. This gives the protein CASSSPGGVYEQFF. The full variable domain, with the rest looked up from reference TRBV7-9 and TRBJ2-1, is DTGVSQNPRHKITKRGQNVTFRCDPISEHNRLYWYRQTLGQGPEFLTYFQNEAQLEKSRLLSDRFSAERPKGSFSTLEIQRTEQGDSAMYLCASSSPGGVYEQFFGPGTRLTVL.

The chain couples TRBV4-1 to TRBJ2-5, with 13 bases lining up with TRBD2. Germline trimming cut 0 bases from V and 6 bases from J; bases unmatched to any gene: 7. Germline loops: CDR1 MGHRA, CDR2 YSYEKL. The CDR3 consists of 17 residues. In nucleotides, the CDR3 is TGCGCCAGCAGCCAAGAGACTAGCGGGGGGCCGGGGAAGACCCAGTACTTC. This translates into CASSQETSGGPGKTQYF.

The chain is built from TRBV29-1 and TRBJ2-5; 9 nucleotides match TRBD2. Per germline, CDR1 SQVTM and CDR2 ANQGSEA. The V gene end was trimmed by 1 base and the J gene end by 4 bases; junction bases not matched to a gene: 10. This CDR3 contains 16 residues. Here the CDR3 reads CSVEGGGGGARETQYF. CDR3 sequence (DNA): TGCAGCGTTGAAGGAGGAGGCGGGGGGGCCCGAGAGACCCAGTACTTC.

The J gene is TRBJ2-7, the V gene TRBV5-6; TRBD2 matches at 13 bases. The CDR3 sequence is 16 residues long. Germline V lookup: CDR1 SGHDT, CDR2 YYEEEE. Trimming cost V 0 bases and J 2 bases; bases outside gene matches: 2. Here the CDR3 reads CASSLGLAGGPYEQYF. The DNA for the CDR3 is TGTGCCAGCAGCTTGGGACTAGCGGGGGGTCCCTACGAGCAGTACTTC.

The V and J genes are TRBV5-4 and TRBJ2-2; no clear D gene. V was shortened by 1 base and J by 0 bases, with 4 bases between the two germline ends. The germline V gene encodes CDR1 SGHNT and CDR2 YYREEE (reference sequence). This CDR3 contains 14 residues. The CDR3 loop reads CASSLTANTGELFF. Written as DNA, the CDR3 is TGTGCCAGCAGCTTGACGGCGAACACCGGGGAGCTGTTTTTT.

This chain joins TRBV5-4 and TRBJ2-5; 9 bases are shared with TRBD1. This CDR3 has 17 residues. Germline CDR1 SGHNT, CDR2 YYREEE (reference sequence). J gave up 1 base and V 0 bases, and 7 bases lay outside the gene matches. This CDR3 is CASSLGGMTGGQETQYF. CDR3 nucleotide sequence: TGTGCCAGCAGCTTGGGGGGAATGACAGGGGGCCAAGAGACCCAGTACTTC.

This clone came up a few times. V usage is TRBV29-1 and J usage is TRBJ2-7, with 11 positions matching TRBD1. In germline, CDR1 is SQVTM, CDR2 ANQGSEA. The CDR3 contains 13 residues. J lost 5 bases, V lost 7 bases, and 7 bases had no gene match. CDR3 in DNA: TGCAGCGCGGAATTGGGACAGGGGGACGAGCAGTACTTC. This codes for CSAELGQGDEQYF.

This clone was recorded a few times. The V and J genes are TRBV27 and TRBJ2-5; 9 bases line up with TRBD1. Germline CDR1 MNHEY, CDR2 SMNVEV (reference sequence). The junction had 5 bases not matched to a gene; V was cut back by 2 bases and J by 4 bases. The CDR3 is 15 amino acids. Here the CDR3 reads CASSLRDRARETQYF. DNA of the CDR3: TGTGCCAGCAGTTTACGGGACAGGGCTCGAGAGACCCAGTACTTC.

The chain couples TRBV5-4 to TRBJ1-1, with D possibly being TRBD1 (6 bases). CDR3 length: 16 residues. The V end lost 3 bases, the J end lost 2 bases, and 17 bases lay between the germline ends. Germline CDR1 is SGHNT and CDR2 is YYREEE (reference sequence). The CDR3 region is CASSWGREGVNTEAFF. CDR3 DNA sequence: TGTGCCAGCAGCTGGGGCCGCGAGGGGGTAAACACTGAAGCTTTCTTT.

The chain has TRBV18 and TRBJ2-2; TRBD2 matches at 8 bases. The length of the CDR3 is 17 residues. With V trimmed by 3 bases and J by 5 bases, 11 bases remained unmatched. Germline CDR1 and CDR2: KGHSH and LQKENI. The CDR3 DNA follows: TGTGCCAGCTCACCGGCACTACTAGCGGAGGAAACCGGGGAGCTGTTTTTT. Its translation: CASSPALLAEETGELFF. The variable domain in full, with the rest retrieved from reference TRBV18 and TRBJ2-2, is NAGVMQNPRHLVRRRGQEARLRCSPMKGHSHVYWYRQLPEEGLKFMVYLQKENIIDESGMPKERFSAEFPKEGPSILRIQQVVRGDSAAYFCASSPALLAEETGELFFGEGSRLTVL.

This clone came up a few times. This rearrangement joins TRBV14 to TRBJ2-7; D is unresolved. The CDR3 has 12 residues. CDR1 and CDR2 from the germline V gene are SGHDN and FVKESK. V dropped 3 bases and J dropped 3 bases, with 6 bases sitting between them. DNA of the CDR3: TGTGCCAGCAGCCATGTGGGCTACGAGCAGTACTTC. Its protein product is CASSHVGYEQYF.

This clone was detected only a few times. The J gene is TRBJ2-3, the V gene TRBV28, with 7 bases fitting TRBD2. The CDR3 runs 14 residues. Trimming cost V 11 bases and J 1 base; bases outside gene matches: 9. CDR1 MDHEN and CDR2 SYDVKM come from the germline V gene. This CDR3 is CASSGDPGTDTQYF. DNA for the CDR3: TGTGCCTCAAGCGGGGACCCGGGCACAGATACGCAGTATTTT. Variable domain in full (rest from reference TRBV28 and TRBJ2-3): DVKVTQSSRYLVKRTGEKVFLECVQDMDHENMFWYRQDPGLGLRLIYFSYDVKMKEKGDIPEGYSVSREKKERFSLILESASTNQTSMYLCASSGDPGTDTQYFGPGTRLTVL.